The 18 T cell receptor beta chains below were found in one sample sequenced in a study of shared clonotypes between healthy human individuals. Sequencing was performed with immunoSEQ multiplex PCR; in TCRdb, only in-frame clones are kept and a portion is missing. Of 1.5 million to 1.9 million clones listed, 98% are singletons. The sample consisted of naive CD4+ T cells sorted from blood. Described subset: CD45RA+ positively selected. These receptors were taken from a man aged 25 to 45 in good health.

The V gene is TRBV27, the J gene TRBJ2-3; no firm D call. This CDR3 spans 14 amino acids. The V gene lost 6 bases and the J gene lost 8 bases, with 18 bases spanning the gap. The germline V gene has CDR1 MNHEY and CDR2 SMNVEV (reference sequence). For the CDR3, the DNA is TGTGCCAGCAGCACCGGGCCGCAGGTTGGTACGCAGTATTTT. Its protein is CASSTGPQVGTQYF.

The CDR3, as DNA: TGTGCCATCGCCCATGACGGGAGGGCCGTCAATGAGCAGTTCTTC. It encodes CAIAHDGRAVNEQFF. The J gene is TRBJ2-1, the V gene TRBV10-3; 8 positions match TRBD2. After removal of 8 bases from V and 6 bases from J, the junction contained 12 bases not matched to a gene. The CDR3 is 15 residues long. CDR1 and CDR2 from the germline V gene are ENHRY and SYGVKD.

The chain has TRBV5-5 and TRBJ2-2; 10 positions match TRBD2. The CDR3 is 16 residues long. CDR1 is SGHKS, CDR2 YYEKEE, per germline (reference sequence). J lost 5 bases, V lost 1 base, and 5 bases had no gene match. DNA for the CDR3: TGTGCCAGCAGCTTGTTAGCGGGAGGTGGGACCGGGGAGCTGTTTTTT. As protein: CASSLLAGGGTGELFF. Drawing the rest from reference TRBV5-5 and TRBJ2-2, the complete variable domain is DAGVTQSPTHLIKTRGQQVTLRCSPISGHKSVSWYQQVLGQGPQFIFQYYEKEERGRGNFPDRFSARQFPNYSSELNVNALLLGDSALYLCASSLLAGGGTGELFFGEGSRLTVL.

The chain combines TRBV29-1 with TRBJ2-7; a weak D match, TRBD2 (6 bases). This CDR3 is built from 11 residues. Germline CDR1 SQVTM, CDR2 ANQGSEA. The ends were cut back, 3 bases at V and 3 bases at J, with 6 bases in the middle. The CDR3 here is CSVERDYEQYF. CDR3 nucleotide sequence: TGCAGCGTTGAGCGGGACTACGAGCAGTACTTC.

This clone occurred once. The gene calls are TRBV18 and TRBJ2-7; D is unresolved. Germline V CDR1 and CDR2: KGHSH, LQKENI. The V and J ends lost 1 base and 0 bases respectively, with 13 bases between them. The CDR3 contains 16 residues. This chain's CDR3 is CASSPLLGSSSYEQYF. The DNA for the CDR3 is TGTGCCAGCTCACCACTCCTCGGGTCGAGCTCCTACGAGCAGTACTTC. The variable domain in full, with the rest retrieved from reference TRBV18 and TRBJ2-7, is NAGVMQNPRHLVRRRGQEARLRCSPMKGHSHVYWYRQLPEEGLKFMVYLQKENIIDESGMPKERFSAEFPKEGPSILRIQQVVRGDSAAYFCASSPLLGSSSYEQYFGPGTRLTVT.

The rearrangement uses TRBV7-8 and TRBJ1-1, with a weak D call TRBD1 (5 bases). Germline-derived CDR1 and CDR2 are SGHVS and FQNEAQ. The CDR3 spans 14 residues. Trimming took 4 bases from V and 2 from J, leaving 11 bases between them. The CDR3 DNA follows: TGTGCCAGCAGCTCCGGACGGGGCAACACTGAAGCTTTCTTT. Its protein is CASSSGRGNTEAFF.

The gene calls are TRBV7-9 and TRBJ2-5; a possible D gene is TRBD1 (5 bases). With 11 bases removed from V and 1 base from J, the gap between germline ends came to 8 bases. The length of the CDR3 is 11 residues. The germline V gene encodes CDR1 SEHNR and CDR2 FQNEAQ (reference sequence). The CDR3, as DNA: TGTGCCTCAGGGCCCCAAGAGACCCAGTACTTC. This encodes CASGPQETQYF. Full variable domain (missing parts from reference TRBV7-9 and TRBJ2-5): DTGVSQNPRHKITKRGQNVTFRCDPISEHNRLYWYRQTLGQGPEFLTYFQNEAQLEKSRLLSDRFSAERPKGSFSTLEIQRTEQGDSAMYLCASGPQETQYFGPGTRLLVL.

The chain uses TRBV7-2 and TRBJ2-5, with TRBD2 matching 9 bases. The ends lost 2 bases at V and 1 base at J; junction bases unmatched: 2. Germline V lookup: CDR1 SGHTA, CDR2 FQGNSA. The CDR3 consists of 15 residues. The CDR3 protein is CASSLPSGIQETQYF. DNA of the CDR3: TGTGCCAGCAGCTTACCTAGCGGGATCCAAGAGACCCAGTACTTC.

The chain uses TRBV7-7 and TRBJ2-1; D possibly corresponds to TRBD1 (6 bases). V was shortened by 5 bases and J by 9 bases, with 14 bases between the two germline ends. This CDR3 contains 13 residues. Germline CDR1 SSHAT, CDR2 FNYEAQ (reference sequence). The DNA of the CDR3 is TGTGCCAGCAGCCTAGGGGGTGCGAGTGAGCAGTTCTTC. This translates into CASSLGGASEQFF.

DNA for the CDR3: TGTGCCAGCAGCTTAGCGGATCACCGGGACAGGGCCTACGAGCAGTACTTC. This sequence encodes CASSLADHRDRAYEQYF. The chain combines TRBV7-2 with TRBJ2-7, with TRBD1 identical over 9 bases. Unmatched junction bases numbered 8, after V lost 0 bases and J lost 2 bases. Germline V gene data show CDR1 as SGHTA and CDR2 as FQGNSA. This CDR3 has 17 residues.

J is TRBJ2-7 and V is TRBV27; maybe TRBD2 (6 bases). There are 15 residues in the CDR3. The V gene's germline CDR1 is MNHEY and CDR2 SMNVEV (reference sequence). Trimming stripped 3 bases from V and 2 bases from J, with 14 bases between. The CDR3 DNA reads TGTGCCAGCAGTTTGCGGGGACGGATTCCCTACGAGCAGTACTTC. Translating gives CASSLRGRIPYEQYF.

The chain carries TRBV9 and TRBJ2-7; TRBD2 is a possible D gene (6 bases). The CDR3 length is 15 residues. Germline V CDR1 and CDR2: SGDLS, YYNGEE. The V and J ends lost 4 bases and 3 bases respectively, with 17 bases between them. CDR3 in amino acids: CASSPGEDGYYEQYF. The CDR3 nucleotides are TGTGCCAGCAGCCCCGGGGAGGACGGATACTACGAGCAGTACTTC.

The J gene is TRBJ2-3, the V gene TRBV29-1; D call uncertain. Looked up from germline, CDR1 is SQVTM and CDR2 is ANQGSEA. This CDR3 spans 14 amino acids. V was shortened by 4 bases and J by 0 bases, with 11 bases between the two germline ends. CDR3 coding DNA: TGCAGCGTTGCACAGTACTCTAGCACAGATACGCAGTATTTT. This encodes CSVAQYSSTDTQYF.

The rearrangement joins TRBV10-3 to TRBJ2-7; 7 bases align to TRBD2. With V trimmed by 10 bases and J by 1 base, 13 bases remained unmatched. This CDR3 has 15 amino acids. Per the germline V gene, CDR1 is ENHRY and CDR2 is SYGVKD. The chain's CDR3 is CATTWGGDPSYEQYF. For the CDR3, the DNA is TGTGCCACCACCTGGGGGGGGGATCCATCCTACGAGCAGTACTTC.

The chain couples TRBV28 to TRBJ1-2; 9 bases agree with TRBD1. The ends lost 1 base at V and 2 bases at J; junction bases unmatched: 2. CDR1 MDHEN and CDR2 SYDVKM come from the germline V gene. This CDR3 spans 15 amino acids. This CDR3 is CASSLSTGGNYGYTF. The CDR3 DNA reads TGTGCCAGCAGTTTATCTACAGGGGGCAACTATGGCTACACCTTC.

The DNA of the CDR3 is TGTGCCAGCAGTTTTGTGTCGAGCGGGAGTAGGCTGCGAGAGACCCAGTACTTC. This encodes CASSFVSSGSRLRETQYF. J is TRBJ2-5 and V is TRBV28, with 8 bases aligning to TRBD2. V lost 3 bases, J lost 4 bases, and 16 bases stayed unmatched. Germline assignment: CDR1 MDHEN and CDR2 SYDVKM. The CDR3 has 18 amino acids.

The chain joins TRBV2 to TRBJ2-3; 8 bases agree with TRBD1. Germline values: CDR1 SNHLY, CDR2 FYNNEI. V gave up 6 bases and J gave up 0 bases; unmatched junction bases: 2. The CDR3 runs to 14 residues. The CDR3 DNA is TGTGCCAGCAGAAGGGACAGGAGCACAGATACGCAGTATTTT. Translated, it gives CASRRDRSTDTQYF.

This sequence joins TRBV6-5 and TRBJ2-3, with D perhaps matching TRBD1 (6 bases). Germline loops: CDR1 MNHEY, CDR2 SVGAGI. CDR3 length equals 16 residues. The V end lost 1 base, the J end lost 0 bases, and 11 bases lay between the germline ends. The DNA for the CDR3 is TGTGCCAGCAGTTACTTGGGGGCGCCGAGCACAGATACGCAGTATTTT. Its translation: CASSYLGAPSTDTQYF.